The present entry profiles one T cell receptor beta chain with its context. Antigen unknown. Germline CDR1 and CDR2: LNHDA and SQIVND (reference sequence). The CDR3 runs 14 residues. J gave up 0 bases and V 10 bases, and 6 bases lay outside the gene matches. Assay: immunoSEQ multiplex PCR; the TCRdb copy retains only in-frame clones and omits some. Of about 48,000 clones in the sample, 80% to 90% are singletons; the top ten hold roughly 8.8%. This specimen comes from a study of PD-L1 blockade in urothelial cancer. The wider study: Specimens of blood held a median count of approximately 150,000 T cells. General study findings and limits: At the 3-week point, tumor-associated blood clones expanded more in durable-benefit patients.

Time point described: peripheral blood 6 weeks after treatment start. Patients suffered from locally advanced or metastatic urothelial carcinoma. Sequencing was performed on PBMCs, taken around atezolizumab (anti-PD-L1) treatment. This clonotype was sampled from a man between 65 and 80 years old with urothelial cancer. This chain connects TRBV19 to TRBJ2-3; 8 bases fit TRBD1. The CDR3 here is CATSDRGSTDTQYF. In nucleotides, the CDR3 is TGTGCCACCTCCGACAGGGGCAGCACAGATACGCAGTATTTT.